This T cell receptor beta chain was documented in a study of T cell responses to AZD1222 COVID-19 vaccine. Findings and caveats of the study: The study found vaccine-associated CD4 TCRs spanning spike, dominant at 160-218 and 743-854. Among those given AZD1222, only 6 or 7 were seropositive at baseline. No repertoire was sampled before or during the peak T cell response, only after it. In a largely white British group with more females than males, clonal diversity was possibly underestimated.

For this clone: The antigen remains undetermined.

Only in-frame clones appear in the TCRdb table, and some are missing; sequencing was by immunoSEQ multiplex PCR. The sample shows about 78,000 clones, about 82% of them seen only once. The sample in question was peripheral blood, obtained on day 0 of AZD1222 vaccination. The sequence came from an adult in good health.

The CDR3 coding sequence is TGTGCCAGTAGTCCCGTGGGGTTTGGCAATCAGCCCCAGCATTTT. Translation: CASSPVGFGNQPQHF. The V call is TRBV19, the J call TRBJ1-5; no definite D call. V lost 5 bases to trimming and J lost 2 bases, with 13 bases between them. CDR3 size: 15 residues. The germline CDR1 and CDR2 sequences are LNHDA and SQIVND (reference sequence).